The 15 T cell receptor beta chains given below trace back to one sample, sequenced in a study of blood T cell repertoires in COVID-19. Sequencing used immunoSEQ multiplex PCR; TCRdb keeps in-frame clones, though not all of them. This repertoire shows under 300,000 clones, about four fifths found once; its top ten account for more than 1.5%. The sequenced material came from peripheral blood. Every receptor here comes from a man younger than 40 who had recovered from COVID-19.

This clone was recorded once. This rearrangement joins TRBV28 to TRBJ1-4, with 8 nucleotides matching TRBD1. Germline CDR1 and CDR2: MDHEN and SYDVKM. This CDR3 spans 14 amino acids. V dropped 10 bases and J dropped 8; count of bases not matched to a gene: 12. The CDR3 protein is CATLQGVGREKLFF. The CDR3 DNA is TGTGCCACGCTACAGGGGGTCGGGCGGGAAAAACTGTTTTTT.

The chain combines TRBV28 with TRBJ2-7, with D possibly TRBD1 on 6 matching bases. The CDR3 runs 16 residues. Germline CDR1 MDHEN, CDR2 SYDVKM. Trimming took 5 bases from V and 4 from J, leaving 21 bases between them. The CDR3 sequence: CASSISRGSLRYEQYV. CDR3 DNA sequence: TGTGCCAGCAGTATATCCAGGGGAAGTTTAAGGTACGAGCAGTACGTC.

This clone is a singleton in its sample. The chain joins TRBV4-1 to TRBJ1-6; possible D gene TRBD1, 5 bases. There are 16 residues in the CDR3. In germline, CDR1 is MGHRA, CDR2 YSYEKL. Trimming removed 4 bases from V and 4 bases from J, with 14 bases in between. The CDR3 DNA reads TGCGCCAGCAGCCGGGGCGGGACCGTATATAATTCACCCCTCCACTTT. Residues: CASSRGGTVYNSPLHF.

The rearrangement links TRBV3-1 (or the pseudogene TRBV3-2) to TRBJ2-1; the match to TRBD2 covers 12 bases. This CDR3 contains 15 residues. The V gene's germline CDR1 is LGHDT and CDR2 YNNKEL (reference sequence). Trimming removed 4 bases from V and 9 bases from J; junction bases left unmatched: 7. The CDR3 spells CASSPTSGGRSEQFF. CDR3 coding DNA: TGTGCCAGCAGCCCTACTAGCGGGGGGCGAAGTGAGCAGTTCTTC.

The V gene is TRBV12-3 or TRBV12-4, the J gene TRBJ1-3; no clear D. The CDR3 has 12 residues. Trimming left V 6 bases short and J 4 bases short, with 7 bases between. The CDR3 sequence: CASSSLGNTIYF. The CDR3 region has the DNA TGTGCCAGCAGCTCTCTAGGAAACACCATATATTTT.

The chain recombines TRBV18 with TRBJ2-3; D possibly corresponds to TRBD2 (7 bases). The CDR3 has 13 residues. From germline, CDR1 is KGHSH and CDR2 LQKENI. V lost 4 bases and J 5 bases, leaving 10 bases between the germline ends. The CDR3: CASSLGGQDTQYF. DNA for the CDR3: TGTGCCAGCTCACTCGGGGGGCAAGATACGCAGTATTTT.

The rearrangement uses TRBV2 and TRBJ1-4; D is perhaps TRBD1 (6 bases). V lost 4 bases and J 8 bases, leaving 17 bases between the germline ends. The germline gives CDR1 SNHLY, CDR2 FYNNEI. This CDR3 has 15 residues. The CDR3 DNA follows: TGTGCCAGCAGTGGATCGGACAGCCCGGCGGAAAAACTGTTTTTT. As protein: CASSGSDSPAEKLFF.

This chain joins TRBV18 and TRBJ1-2; TRBD1 agrees at 10 bases. The CDR3 consists of 15 residues. Germline CDR1 is KGHSH and CDR2 is LQKENI. The ends lost 8 bases at V and 3 bases at J; junction bases unmatched: 9. Written as DNA, the CDR3 is TGTGCCAGCGCCCCCGGGACAGGGGCCGACTATGGCTACACCTTC. Its protein is CASAPGTGADYGYTF.

V usage is TRBV12-5 and J usage is TRBJ2-2; 7 bases are a match to TRBD2. After removal of 6 bases from V and 0 bases from J, the junction contained 4 bases not matched to a gene. Germline V gene lookup returns CDR1 LGHNT and CDR2 FRNRAP. CDR3 length equals 15 residues. Here the CDR3 DNA reads TGTGCTAGTGGCTCGAGCGGGGCGAACACCGGGGAGCTGTTTTTT. Its protein product is CASGSSGANTGELFF. Full variable domain (remainder filled in from reference TRBV12-5 and TRBJ2-2): DARVTQTPRHKVTEMGQEVTMRCQPILGHNTVFWYRQTMMQGLELLAYFRNRAPLDDSGMPKDRFSAEMPDATLATLKIQPSEPRDSAVYFCASGSSGANTGELFFGEGSRLTVL.

In regard to this clone: A clone one base away is much larger, so this may be a read error. V and J are TRBV11-3 and TRBJ2-2; 9 bases are a match to TRBD1. This CDR3 is 15 amino acids long. Looked up from germline, CDR1 is SGHNT and CDR2 is YENEEA. The V segment lost 5 bases and the J segment 0 bases; nucleotides outside the gene matches: 1. The CDR3 DNA sequence: TGTGCCAGCAGCCGACAGGGGGCGAACACCGGGGAGCTGTTTTTT. Translation gives CASSRQGANTGELFF.

The chain is built from TRBV5-1 and TRBJ1-1; tentatively, D is TRBD1 (6 bases). This CDR3 has 15 residues. In germline, CDR1 is SGHRS, CDR2 YFSETQ. Trimming shortened V by 2 bases and J by 4 bases, and 15 bases separated the two germline ends. The CDR3 protein is CASSLQGIGGTEAFF. In DNA, the CDR3 is TGCGCCAGCAGCTTACAGGGTATTGGGGGCACTGAAGCTTTCTTT.

V usage is TRBV11-3 and J usage is TRBJ2-2; D uncertain. Germline lookup yields CDR1 SGHNT and CDR2 YENEEA. Trimming pared 5 bases from V and 2 bases from J, leaving 6 bases between. This CDR3 is built from 13 residues. The CDR3 nucleotides are TGTGCCAGCAGCCGACAAAACACCGGGGAGCTGTTTTTT. Encoded protein: CASSRQNTGELFF.

The rearrangement uses TRBV11-2 and TRBJ2-1; 7 bases align to TRBD2. CDR1 and CDR2 from the germline V gene are SGHAT and FQNNGV. CDR3 length: 18 amino acids. Unmatched junction bases numbered 25, after V lost 5 bases and J lost 12 bases. Here the CDR3 DNA reads TGTGCCAGCAGCAACCCAGGGAAAGTTAGCTCAAAATCGGGGGGGCAGTTCTTC. This codes for CASSNPGKVSSKSGGQFF.

The V gene is TRBV27, the J gene TRBJ1-4; D uncertain. The length of the CDR3 is 14 residues. Germline CDR1 MNHEY, CDR2 SMNVEV (reference sequence). V was shortened by 2 bases and J by 10 bases, with 14 bases between the two germline ends. The CDR3 nucleotides read TGTGCCAGCAGTTTAGTTATCGGCCGGGGAAAACTGTTTTTT. Protein sequence: CASSLVIGRGKLFF.

The rearrangement links TRBV28 to TRBJ1-5; D may be TRBD1 (6 bases). The CDR3 contains 16 residues. Looked up from germline, CDR1 is MDHEN and CDR2 is SYDVKM. V was clipped by 3 bases and J by 9 bases, with 21 bases between them. Here the CDR3 DNA reads TGTGCCAGCAGTTTCGGGGGGGCCCGGGTCGCAGGGCCCCAGCATTTT. It translates to CASSFGGARVAGPQHF.